The source of this T cell receptor (beta chain) is a study of molecular identifiers for immune sequencing clone quantification listed by TCRdb under 2018. For the study in its entirety: In a replicate experiment, RNA from roughly 21,000 or 96,000 naive CD8 T cells was split into five aliquots, four of which were sequenced. The study was a methods study using CD8 T cells to benchmark molecular-identifier clustering-based TCR repertoire sequencing (MIDCIRS) and TCR RNA copy counting.

Libraries of naive CD8 T cells were built from around 20,000 to 990,000 sorted cells, with 10%, 30% or 50% of the purified RNA used. On a BD FACSAria II, naive CD8 T cells were FACS-sorted as CD8+CD4-CCR7+CD45RA+ and collected into RLT Plus buffer. To test detection sensitivity, Jurkat RNA equivalent to approximately nine TCR copies was spiked into samples of about 19,000-1,000,000 naive CD8 T cells. Enrichment of CD8 T cells was performed with RosetteSep CD8+ T Cell Enrichment Cocktail and Ficoll-Paque, after which ACK red cell lysis was carried out. The V end loses 1 base and the J end loses 2 bases, and a stretch of 11 bases separates them. The germline V gene provides CDR1 SQVTM and CDR2 ANQGSEA. The CDR3 goes from the cysteine to the phenylalanine over 14 residues. Only CDR3 DNA remains: 42 bases, in frame from the first base. Overall study outcomes, separate from this receptor: Spiked-in Jurkat TCR RNA (around eleven copies' worth), which is not part of the donor repertoire, was contained in the naive libraries. Without barcode sub-clustering, chimeric consensus sequences inflated TCR diversity; chimeras reached as high as 47%. Spiked-in Jurkat TCR RNA equivalent to a single cell was reported to be detectable even among over 800,000 naive CD8 T cells. In CMV-specific effector cells, over 98% of molecules were held by clones above 20 RNA copies, whereas under 1% of molecules were held by such clones in naive cells. Modeling estimated roughly 3 recovered TCR RNA copies per cell, compared with about 10 by digital PCR, which implies around 33% capture efficiency. Highly expanded clone sizes could be underestimated because identical TCR molecules may share a barcode.

There are many counts of this clonotype. Its recognized antigen is unknown. There are no base qualities to consult, and no much larger clone falls within one base. Library generation was performed with PCR. The listed sequencing device is Illumina HiSeq 4000. Preparation of bulk TCR libraries followed a previously described approach, with the TCR primers listed in Table S5. Total RNA was purified with the Qiagen AllPrep DNA/RNA kit. Before analysis, reads from multiple sequencing runs of the same library were pooled. The paper's processing steps were these. Only reads with exact TCR constant sequence were kept, trimmed to 150 nt, and grouped by their 12-nt molecular barcodes. Reads in each barcode group were sub-clustered using a 15% Levenshtein threshold, and a quality-weighted consensus sequence was built for each RNA molecule. Non-functional sequences were filtered out, along with any lower-count sequence sitting one edit away from another sequence. Based on a fit of two negative binomial distributions, barcode sub-clusters having less than 20% of the maximum read count were discarded. The raw public data were reprocessed by TCRdb itself: fastp quality trimming at Q25, MiXCR clonotype calling, in-frame beta chains only. Entries are consolidated by CDR3 protein sequence, retaining the most common genes and DNA. These V and J calls are TCRdb output, not the study's own analysis. This sample comprises around 82,000 distinct CDR3 sequences, around 20% of them detected only once. Around 0.88% of the sample is taken by the ten largest.

This TCR was recovered from a human donor in good health. Some libraries in this study had Jurkat cell RNA spiked in. Sample: naive CD8+ T cells from blood, with Jurkat cell RNA spiked in. Explained via the paper, the cell subset or site label denotes: FACS-sorted CD8+CD4-CCR7+CD45RA+ naive T cells. The V gene is TRBV29-1 and the J gene is TRBJ1-1; the D gene cannot be resolved reliably. The encoded CDR3 is CSVEGRGFNTEAFF. The DNA is as follows: TGCAGCGTTGAAGGACGGGGATTTAACACTGAAGCTTTCTTT.